This TCR beta chain was retrieved from a study of blood T cell repertoires in COVID-19. Whole-study context: COVID-19 samples, acute and convalescent, were from the United States, Italy and Spain.

Authors' analysis steps: Counts of nucleated cells, estimated from reference gene primer amplification, were obtained. Sequenced by immunoSEQ multiplex PCR; TCRdb stores in-frame clones only, minus some. The D gene and trimming were derived from the DNA, and the V and J assignments and clone size from that table. The sample consists of some 300,000 clones, under 90% of them appearing once. Germline assignment: CDR1 MNHEY and CDR2 SMNVEV (reference sequence). Trimming took off 8 bases at V and 0 bases at J, with 16 bases between the two ends. The CDR3 extends over 15 amino acids. This clone was counted a few times. Seattle-derived patients entered the study during active infection and were followed longitudinally.

The specimen was peripheral blood. The chain is built from TRBV27 and TRBJ1-1; D is uncertain. The sequence was obtained from a woman in her thirties with COVID-19, enrolled during active disease. CDR3 in amino acids: CASGEVGNMNTEAFF. CDR3 DNA: TGTGCCAGCGGGGAGGTGGGGAACATGAACACTGAAGCTTTCTTT.